Listed here are 24 T cell receptor beta chains from one sample, sequenced in a study of vaccination and CD4 T cells after COVID-19. No antigens are known for them. Cultured CD4+ T-cell DNA underwent Oncomine TCR Beta short-read sequencing. From the PCR reads, TCRdb called clonotypes with MiXCR, one entry per CDR3 protein. Among 13,000 to 15,000 distinct CDR3 sequences, roughly 27% were seen once, and the ten largest hold under 20%. Treatment described: roughly 11-day PBMC culture with coronavirus spike peptide pools or control peptides (ViraFEST assay). Sequencing was performed on CD4+ T cells from blood, cultured in vitro, taken before SARS-CoV-2 vaccination. Source of these receptors: a human donor who received a COVID-19 vaccine.

The rearrangement uses TRBV2 and TRBJ1-2; possible D gene TRBD1, 5 bases. The length of the CDR3 is 14 residues. With 1 base removed from V and 4 bases from J, the gap between germline ends came to 10 bases. CDR1 is SNHLY, CDR2 FYNNEI, per germline. Here the CDR3 DNA reads TGTGCCAGCAGTGAAGGGGGGGAGAGCTATGGCTACACCTTC. This encodes CASSEGGESYGYTF.

The V gene is TRBV5-1, the J gene TRBJ1-2; tentatively, D is TRBD1 (6 bases). Trimming cost V 9 bases and J 1 base, with 16 bases left between them. Germline V gene sequence: CDR1 SGHRS, CDR2 YFSETQ. The CDR3 has 14 residues. The CDR3 region has the DNA TGCGCCACCCACTTGGGGGGCGGTAACTATGGCTACACCTTC. Protein product: CATHLGGGNYGYTF.

This clonotype was picked up a small number of times. The V and J genes are TRBV20-1 and TRBJ2-5; 7 bases fit TRBD2. The length of the CDR3 is 15 residues. CDR1 and CDR2 (germline): DFQATT, SNEGSKA (reference sequence). V lost 5 bases, J lost 2 bases, and 11 bases stayed unmatched. CDR3 nucleotide sequence: TGCAGTGCTGGCCCCGTGACTAGCACGCAAGAGACCCAGTACTTC. Amino acids: CSAGPVTSTQETQYF.

In nucleotides, the CDR3 is TGTGCCAGCAGTTCACTTAGCGGGGGGGCCGAAAATGAGCAGTTCTTC. Translation gives CASSSLSGGAENEQFF. The genes are TRBV6-4 and TRBJ2-1; 11 bases are a match to TRBD2. The CDR3 sequence is 16 residues long. Germline CDR1 is MRHNA and CDR2 is SNTAGT. After removal of 5 bases from V and 7 bases from J, the junction contained 10 bases not matched to a gene.

V is TRBV6-5 and J is TRBJ2-7, with a possible D match to TRBD1 (6 bases). The CDR3 sequence is 17 residues long. CDR1 is MNHEY, CDR2 SVGAGI, per germline. The V end lost 2 bases, the J end lost 4 bases, and 21 bases lay between the germline ends. The CDR3 DNA is TGTGCCAGCAGTTACCGCCGATCCACAGGGTTGTTGTACGAGCAGTACTTC. Its protein product is CASSYRRSTGLLYEQYF.

In this sample, this clonotype turned up a few times. The chain has TRBV5-1 and TRBJ1-1; no firm D call. Germline V CDR1 and CDR2: SGHRS, YFSETQ. The CDR3 consists of 14 residues. The V end lost 0 bases, the J end lost 4 bases, and 10 bases lay between the germline ends. Here the CDR3 reads CASSLDWTGTEAFF. CDR3 bases: TGCGCCAGCAGCTTGGATTGGACCGGCACTGAAGCTTTCTTT.

This sequence joins TRBV27 and TRBJ1-4, with unresolved D. V was clipped by 3 bases and J by 5 bases, with 13 bases between them. The length of the CDR3 is 15 residues. CDR1 MNHEY and CDR2 SMNVEV come from the germline V gene (reference sequence). The DNA of the CDR3 is TGTGCCAGCAGTTTTGGACGGGATACAAATGAAAAACTGTTTTTT. Translated: CASSFGRDTNEKLFF. Based on the CDR3 plus reference TRBV27 and TRBJ1-4, the full variable domain is EAQVTQNPRYLITVTGKKLTVTCSQNMNHEYMSWYRQDPGLGLRQIYYSMNVEVTDKGDVPEGYKVSRKEKRNFPLILESPSPNQTSLYFCASSFGRDTNEKLFFGSGTQLSVL.

This clonotype has only a few counts. The chain employs TRBV19 and TRBJ1-6, with unresolved D. CDR1 is LNHDA and CDR2 is SQIVND in the germline V gene (reference sequence). Trimming stripped 4 bases from V and 10 bases from J, with 11 bases between. This CDR3 region has 13 residues. In nucleotides, the CDR3 is TGTGCCAGTAGTAGCGGGGTCGAATCACCCCTCCACTTT. Protein: CASSSGVESPLHF.

This clonotype was observed once. V usage is TRBV9 and J usage is TRBJ1-6; D is undetermined. The CDR3 is made up of 12 amino acids. The germline CDR1 and CDR2 sequences are SGDLS and YYNGEE. The germline V and J ends were trimmed by 3 bases and 7 bases, with 5 bases remaining between them. CDR3 coding DNA: TGTGCCAGCAGCGATTGGAATTCACCCCTCCACTTT. Protein product: CASSDWNSPLHF.

The chain carries TRBV3-1 and TRBJ2-2; no definite D call. V shed 0 bases and J shed 7 bases, with 15 bases lying between them. This CDR3 region has 16 residues. Germline CDR1 is LGHDT and CDR2 is YNNKEL (reference sequence). Here the CDR3 reads CASSQDSLSLGGELFF. As DNA, the CDR3 is TGTGCCAGCAGCCAAGATAGCCTCTCCCTTGGCGGGGAGCTGTTTTTT.

This rearrangement joins TRBV21-1 to TRBJ2-5. TRBV21-1 is marked as a pseudogene. The CDR3 is 17 amino acids. In DNA, the CDR3 is TGTGCCAGCAGCAAAGCGCAAATCACCAACCCGAGGAAGACCCAGTACTTC. Translation: CASSKAQITNPRKTQYF.

The chain couples TRBV5-5 to TRBJ2-5; TRBD2 matches at 12 bases. The CDR3 contains 15 residues. Trimming cost V 1 base and J 7 bases; bases outside gene matches: 5. Germline V lookup: CDR1 SGHKS, CDR2 YYEKEE (reference sequence). CDR3 sequence: CASSLSPSGGGTQYF. The CDR3 bases are TGTGCCAGCAGCTTGTCTCCTAGCGGGGGGGGGACCCAGTACTTC.

This clonotype was counted between two and nine times. The chain uses TRBV19 and TRBJ1-5, with D possibly matching TRBD1 (5 bases). V dropped 2 bases and J dropped 4 bases, with 21 bases sitting between them. This CDR3 is 18 amino acids long. CDR1 is LNHDA, CDR2 SQIVND, per germline (reference sequence). CDR3: CASSIPPQWGEGNQPQHF. CDR3 coding DNA: TGTGCCAGTAGTATACCCCCCCAGTGGGGGGAGGGGAATCAGCCCCAGCATTTT.

This clonotype turned up a few times. V usage is TRBV12-3 or TRBV12-4 and J usage is TRBJ2-3, with 10 bases that match TRBD1. The CDR3 contains 15 residues. V trimming: 2 bases; J trimming: 3 bases; junction bases outside the gene matches: 2. CDR3 residues: CASSLRDRGTDTQYF. The CDR3 DNA is TGTGCCAGCAGTTTACGGGACAGGGGAACAGATACGCAGTATTTT.

V usage is TRBV7-8 and J usage is TRBJ1-4, with 10 bases aligning to TRBD1. Germline CDR1 reads SGHVS; CDR2 reads FQNEAQ. The CDR3 runs to 17 residues. The trim removed 3 bases at V and 1 base at J, leaving 5 bases unmatched. Written as DNA, the CDR3 is TGTGCCAGCAGCTTGGGGACAGGGGTTCGAACTAATGAAAAACTGTTTTTT. Amino acids: CASSLGTGVRTNEKLFF. Complete variable domain (other parts from reference TRBV7-8 and TRBJ1-4): GAGVSQSPRYKVAKRGQDVALRCDPISGHVSLFWYQQALGQGPEFLTYFQNEAQLDKSGLPSDRFFAERPEGSVSTLKIQRTQQEDSAVYLCASSLGTGVRTNEKLFFGSGTQLSVL.

The rearrangement links TRBV15 to TRBJ2-5; TRBD1 is a possible D gene (5 bases). Trimming shortened V by 1 base and J by 5 bases, and 17 bases separated the two germline ends. The CDR3 length is 16 residues. Germline V gene sequence: CDR1 LNHNV, CDR2 YYDKDF (reference sequence). The CDR3 DNA follows: TGTGCCACCAGCAGAGGGCAAGTAGGGGCGATGGAGACCCAGTACTTC. It yields the protein CATSRGQVGAMETQYF. Full variable domain (missing parts from reference TRBV15 and TRBJ2-5): DAMVIQNPRYQVTQFGKPVTLSCSQTLNHNVMYWYQQKSSQAPKLLFHYYDKDFNNEADTPDNFQSRRPNTSFCFLDIRSPGLGDTAMYLCATSRGQVGAMETQYFGPGTRLLVL.

The chain couples TRBV18 to TRBJ2-5; TRBD1 matches at 8 bases. The CDR3 covers 15 residues. Trimming cost V 2 bases and J 4 bases; bases outside gene matches: 6. In germline, CDR1 is KGHSH, CDR2 LQKENI. CDR3 nucleotides: TGTGCCAGCTCACCATCGGACAGGGATGGAGAGACCCAGTACTTC. It is translated as CASSPSDRDGETQYF.

This clonotype has only a few counts. V is TRBV20-1 and J is TRBJ2-3, with 11 positions matching TRBD2. The germline V gene encodes CDR1 DFQATT and CDR2 SNEGSKA (reference sequence). This CDR3 spans 16 amino acids. The junction had 5 bases not matched to a gene; V was cut back by 2 bases and J by 1 base. The chain's CDR3 is CSARLSGGAGTDTQYF. The CDR3 nucleotides are TGCAGTGCTAGACTTAGCGGGGGGGCAGGCACAGATACGCAGTATTTT.

The J gene is TRBJ1-5, the V gene TRBV20-1, with 9 nucleotides matching TRBD1. Trimming removed 6 bases from V and 2 bases from J; junction bases left unmatched: 5. The V gene's germline CDR1 is DFQATT and CDR2 SNEGSKA (reference sequence). The CDR3 loop spans 14 amino acids. The CDR3 DNA follows: TGCAGTGCCCTCCGGGACAGGGGCAATCAGCCCCAGCATTTT. It translates to CSALRDRGNQPQHF.

This clonotype was observed a handful of times. The rearrangement uses TRBV6-5 and TRBJ1-5; the D is unclear. Germline-derived CDR1 and CDR2 are MNHEY and SVGAGI. V lost 0 bases and J lost 6, with 3 bases in between. The CDR3 is 12 residues long. The DNA of the CDR3 is TGTGCCAGCAGTTACTCGGGTCAGCCCCAGCATTTT. It specifies CASSYSGQPQHF.

This sequence joins TRBV18 and TRBJ1-2, with TRBD1 as a possible D gene (5 bases). CDR3 length: 15 amino acids. Trimming removed 2 bases from V and 2 bases from J, with 12 bases in between. Germline CDR1 is KGHSH and CDR2 is LQKENI. CDR3 DNA: TGTGCCAGCTCACCAAGGGTCGGGGGAAACTATGGCTACACCTTC. It encodes CASSPRVGGNYGYTF.

This clonotype turned up a few times. The J gene is TRBJ2-3, the V gene TRBV6-1, with 7 bases lining up with TRBD2. The CDR3 totals 13 residues. The J segment lost 8 bases and the V segment lost 11 bases, leaving 13 bases of the junction unmatched. Germline V lookup: CDR1 MNHNS, CDR2 SASEGT. The CDR3 coding sequence is TGTGCCTCGGCGGGGGACCTCCTCGGTACGCAGTATTTT. It codes for CASAGDLLGTQYF.

J is TRBJ1-2 and V is TRBV28; 10 nucleotides line up with TRBD1. J gave up 8 bases and V 3 bases, and 6 bases lay outside the gene matches. This CDR3 is 14 amino acids long. CDR1 MDHEN and CDR2 SYDVKM come from the germline V gene. The CDR3 DNA follows: TGTGCCAGCAGTTTGGACAGGGGGTGGAGGGGCTACACCTTC. This translates into CASSLDRGWRGYTF.

This clonotype is termed medium-sized. The chain uses TRBV20-1 and TRBJ1-6; D remains ambiguous. V gave up 0 bases and J gave up 9 bases, with 15 bases separating them. Germline CDR1 reads DFQATT; CDR2 reads SNEGSKA (reference sequence). The CDR3 spans 15 residues. Here the CDR3 DNA reads TGCAGTGCTAGAGATCCGAGGGTCCAGTTTTCACCCCTCCACTTT. Translated, it gives CSARDPRVQFSPLHF.